Sequencing of this TCR beta chain was carried out in a study of blood T cell repertoires in COVID-19. Study in general: T cells, B-cell-depleted T cells, or PBMCs provided the cDNA or gDNA that served as material.

This table comes from immunoSEQ multiplex PCR, and its TCRdb copy is limited to in-frame clones, with some not included. The sample holds 250,000 or so clones; about 91% are singletons and the top ten take approximately 6%. This clone was seen once. This clonotype originated in a woman aged 30 to 39 with COVID-19, enrolled during active disease. The sequenced sample consisted of peripheral blood.

CDR3 protein: CASSGQGWVETQYF. DNA of the CDR3: TGTGCCAGTAGTGGACAGGGGTGGGTAGAGACCCAGTACTTC. V usage is TRBV19 and J usage is TRBJ2-5, with 9 positions matching TRBD1. Germline values: CDR1 LNHDA, CDR2 SQIVND (reference sequence). The CDR3 is 14 residues long. V was pared by 5 bases and J by 4 bases, with 5 bases of the junction left unmatched.